A single sample gave rise to the 8 T cell receptor beta chains below, sequenced in a study of identical twins. TCRdb independently ran MiXCR on the 5' RACE reads; one entry per CDR3 protein. The table has about 570,000 distinct CDR3 sequences, more than 9% seen once. In addition, the sample was reused for a study of yellow fever vaccine responses in identical twins.

The source material was PBMCs. These receptors were taken from a woman between 18 and 29 years old in good health.

At least ten counts were recorded for this clonotype. The CDR3 spells CATSSNRLAFTSYNEQFF. The CDR3 DNA reads as TGTGCCACCAGCAGTAATAGACTAGCCTTTACCTCCTACAATGAGCAGTTCTTC. This rearrangement joins TRBV15 to TRBJ2-1; 7 nucleotides match TRBD2. The CDR3 length is 18 residues. CDR1 LNHNV and CDR2 YYDKDF come from the germline V gene (reference sequence). V lost 3 bases to trimming and J lost 0 bases; unmatched junction nucleotides: 11.

This sequence joins TRBV11-1 and TRBJ1-1; D unclear. CDR1 is SGHAT, CDR2 FQDESV, per germline (reference sequence). V lost 3 bases and J lost 3, with 11 bases in between. This CDR3 contains 14 residues. DNA for the CDR3: TGTGCCAGCAGCTTCCCATTGACTCACACTGAAGCTTTCTTT. The encoded protein is CASSFPLTHTEAFF.

This clonotype appeared many times. This sequence joins TRBV6-2 or TRBV6-3 and TRBJ1-1; D perhaps matches TRBD1 (6 bases). Trimming took 6 bases from V and 3 from J, leaving 11 bases between them. In germline, CDR1 is MNHEY, CDR2 SVGEGT. CDR3 length equals 13 residues. The CDR3 region has the DNA TGTGCCAGCAGCCTCACAGGGTACACTGAAGCTTTCTTT. Translating gives CASSLTGYTEAFF.

This clonotype was counted at least ten times. The chain is built from TRBV6-2 or TRBV6-3 and TRBJ2-1; D ambiguous. Per germline, CDR1 MNHEY and CDR2 SVGEGT. This CDR3 is built from 14 residues. Trimming pared 4 bases from V and 8 bases from J, leaving 15 bases between. This CDR3 reads CASSFRLTPDEQFF. The CDR3 bases are TGTGCCAGCAGTTTTCGATTGACTCCGGATGAGCAGTTCTTC.

This clonotype was observed a handful of times. The J gene is TRBJ1-5, the V gene TRBV20-1; 9 bases agree with TRBD1. V shed 1 base, J shed 8 bases, and the junction held 9 bases outside the gene matches. The germline V gene encodes CDR1 DFQATT and CDR2 SNEGSKA (reference sequence). The CDR3 extends over 15 amino acids. This chain's CDR3 is CSARAFGQGTEPQHF. CDR3 DNA sequence: TGCAGTGCTAGAGCTTTTGGACAGGGGACGGAGCCCCAGCATTTT.

The chain recombines TRBV18 with TRBJ2-2; D may be TRBD1 (6 bases). This CDR3 comprises 17 residues. Germline loops: CDR1 KGHSH, CDR2 LQKENI. The V end was cut by 2 bases, the J end by 0 bases, with 13 bases between. The CDR3 reads CASSPRSQGTNTGELFF. The CDR3 bases are TGTGCCAGCTCACCAAGGAGTCAGGGGACGAACACCGGGGAGCTGTTTTTT.

This clonotype showed up many times. The chain is built from TRBV7-2 and TRBJ1-2; TRBD1 is a possible D gene (5 bases). This CDR3 region has 13 residues. Germline CDR1 is SGHTA and CDR2 is FQGNSA. With 1 base removed from V and 5 bases from J, the gap between germline ends came to 8 bases. CDR3 DNA sequence: TGTGCCAGCAGCTTAGGAGGGGCGTATGGCTACACCTTC. The encoded protein is CASSLGGAYGYTF.

This clonotype was detected many times. The chain is built from TRBV3-1 and TRBJ1-4; 7 nucleotides match TRBD1. This CDR3 region has 15 residues. Germline-derived CDR1 and CDR2 are LGHDT and YNNKEL (reference sequence). Unmatched junction bases numbered 6, after V lost 1 base and J lost 7 bases. In DNA, the CDR3 is TGTGCCAGCAGCCAAGTGGGGACAGACCTTGAAAAACTGTTTTTT. This encodes CASSQVGTDLEKLFF.